The sequence of this TCR beta chain was determined in a study of cytomegalovirus exposure and HLA in healthy donors. Remarks on this clone: Its antigen is as yet unknown.

PCR primers comprised 60 Vbeta and 13 Jbeta primers. Original analysis: In a later analysis, the count reached approximately 80 million unique TCR beta chains, with about 12 million shared. Generated by immunoSEQ multiplex PCR, the TCRdb table keeps only in-frame clones and is missing some. Clone size and V and J calls were adopted from that table, with D and trimming inferred from the DNA. The sample consists of about 190,000 clones, around 90% of them appearing once. Broader study findings: One variant, a missense change in DCLRE1C, was linked in a later analysis to TCR beta V- and J-gene trimming. A previous analysis found most TCR beta V segments productive roughly 90% or roughly 30% of the time. Three CMV-associated chains proved CMV antigen-specific in vitro.

The receptor was isolated from a boy between 2 and 10 years old in good health and CMV-seronegative. The sample comprised PBMCs.

CDR3 in DNA: TGTGCCAGAGGACAGGGGAAGCCGTACGAGCAGTACTTC. The encoded protein is CARGQGKPYEQYF. The chain combines TRBV27 with TRBJ2-7, with TRBD1 matching over 9 bases. CDR3 size: 13 residues. Trimming took 9 bases from V and 4 from J; bases not matched to a gene: 7. Germline V gives CDR1 MNHEY, CDR2 SMNVEV (reference sequence).